This TCR beta chain was sequenced for a study of cytomegalovirus exposure and HLA in healthy donors (dated by TCRdb to 2016 to 2017). As for the study more broadly: An earlier analysis of 587 of the donors reported 250 to 300 Gb of sequence data and roughly 110 million unique TCR beta sequences from about 179 million T cells. Along with the approximately 670-subject first cohort, a separate validation cohort of over 90 different subjects was used. The study used immunosequencing to profile the T cell repertoires of approximately 650 subjects and linked those repertoires to cytomegalovirus serostatus. Donor age, sex, ethnicity and CMV serostatus were collected together with the repertoire data. Every discovery cohort repertoire had been produced on one sequencing platform. An early release covering about 600 HLA-typed donors comprised approximately 290 gigabases of sequencing data and roughly 85 million unique TCR sequences. A later analysis re-examined previously published TCR beta repertoires from roughly 650 donors and added high-resolution HLA genotyping to investigate patterns of TCR occurrence. The study aimed to test whether signatures of past pathogen exposure could be identified by cataloging public T cell receptors. To predict cytomegalovirus infection status, the study brought together high-throughput TCR immunosequencing, statistical association of individual TCRs with disease status, and machine learning. About five DR-DQ haplotypes were handled as single units for association and clustering, since linkage in the cohort was strong. The number of typed donors differed by locus: about 620-630 for A, B, C, DRB1 and DQB1; approximately 530 for DQA1; approximately 600 for DPA1; and some 450 for DPB1. Among the approximately 420 genotyped donors, approximately 76% belonged to the genetic ancestry cluster associated with self-reported Caucasian donors. Both class I and class II loci were covered by HLA typing, at four-digit resolution. Across 300 to 500 genotyped donors of the cohort, an average of approximately 200,000 unique TCR beta nucleotide sequences per donor were sequenced, and approximately 17% of those sequences were non-productive. A later genetic analysis took genome-wide SNP genotypes for 398 of the 666 donors and used that subset as a discovery cohort. An earlier analysis of several hundred of the donors applied high-throughput TCR beta sequencing to assess whether each TCR beta V gene segment acted as functional or pseudogenic. In the later analysis, no new phenotypic data were used to find candidate immune exposures; instead, reliance was placed on TCR beta sequences and their occurrence across donors.

With regard to this clone: Its recognized antigen is unknown. Base qualities were left out, and no much larger clone turns up one base away.

The paper's findings and limits, for the study overall: A further reported finding was that TCR beta sequences accurately predicted the HLA-A and HLA-B alleles for most subjects in the first cohort. It was suggested by the authors that the approach could potentially be generalized to other disease states and immunological phenotypes. An association between a missense DCLRE1C variant and V-gene and J-gene trimming of TCR beta chains was found in a later genetic analysis and replicated in an independent cohort. While some public TCRs were present in many individuals, most TCR sequences turned up only very rarely across donors. In a later analysis, TCR association rates were found to vary across HLA loci, with the most associated TCRs seen for DRB1 alleles and the fewest for HLA-C alleles. According to a later genetic analysis, donors in an Asian-associated ancestry cluster had fewer N-insertions in productive TCRs than the approximately 700-donor mean. A cluster of highly shared sequence variants was judged likely to be a technical artifact of the sequencing pipeline. Because counts were too low, fewer than 20 rarely observed V segments, including chromosome 9 orphons, were excluded from the earlier analysis of 587 of the donors. Linkage disequilibrium might explain the correlated functional status among segregating V segments, but an unknown experimental factor could not be excluded. Sequencing depth was assumed to be roughly uniform across donors in the presence/absence analyses, though that assumption may not hold. The classifier was reported to diagnose cytomegalovirus status with high specificity and sensitivity in both the original and validation cohorts. The 87-base-pair reads could not distinguish some IMGT-functional V segments, including TRBV6-2 and TRBV6-3, so those segments were excluded. A later analysis reported that several top co-occurrence clusters appeared linked to parvovirus B19, influenza, CMV and Epstein-Barr virus. Compared with equally common non-associated chains, HLA-associated TCR beta chains in a later analysis were more clonally expanded and had lower generation probabilities. In a later analysis, most CMV-associated TCR beta chains were found to appear HLA-restricted, with HLA associations seemingly driven largely by CMV exposure. A few of the identified cytomegalovirus-associated TCR beta chains were confirmed in vitro to be specific for cytomegalovirus antigens. CMV serostatus was the only immune exposure information available for the cohort. Broadly in line with IMGT annotations, most TCR beta V segments showed up in productive rearrangements about 87% or about 30% of the time in an earlier analysis of under 700 of the donors. Only TCR beta chains were sequenced in this cohort, and the absence of alpha or paired-chain data limited detectable features. A later analysis associated 15,000 to 20,000 TCR beta sequences with specific HLA alleles at a false discovery rate of 0.05. Because HLA typing was missing for some donors at each locus, association tests included only the typed subset. The study gave a list of about 150 TCR beta chains associated with cytomegalovirus. Assigning TCR associations to individual alleles was difficult when HLA alleles, especially DR and DQ, strongly co-occurred.

The protocol used for the library was the immunoSEQ multiplex PCR assay. For the multiplex PCR, a mixture combining 60 forward primers for TCR Vbeta segments and 13 reverse primers for TCR Jbeta segments was used. The CDR3 region of rearranged TCR beta genes was amplified from genomic DNA with a multiplex PCR assay. The amplified TCR beta libraries were sequenced on the Illumina HiSeq System as 87-base-pair reads. Under the source paper's analysis protocol: In a later analysis, tens of millions of unique TCR beta chains were counted across the 500 to 850 repertoires, and some 10 million of these chains were shared by at least two donors. Raw reads were error-corrected and collapsed into unique sequences by a nearest-neighbor algorithm in which closely related sequences were merged to remove PCR and sequencing errors. CDR3 sequences were aligned to IMGT reference sequences to assign V, D and J gene segments. Each retained sequence needed at least a six-nucleotide match to both a V gene segment and a J gene segment. A rearrangement counted as productive if the CDR3 had no stop codons and remained in frame with V and J, and every other rearrangement counted as non-productive. Following IMGT convention, CDR3 was defined as the stretch from the second conserved V-encoded cysteine up to the conserved J-encoded phenylalanine. In an earlier analysis of more than 550 of the donors, sequences lacking an unambiguous match to a single V gene segment were excluded. An earlier analysis of several hundred of the donors called V segments functional above 56.7% productive rearrangements and segregating when the between-donor standard deviation exceeded 5%. A statistical classification framework was built for diagnosing cytomegalovirus status from the catalog of TCR beta chain sequences. In a later analysis, V and J genes were assigned by comparing TCR nucleotide sequences against IMGT/GENE-DB human TR gene sequences. Using the TCRdist pipeline, a later analysis assigned CDR3 sequences along with most-parsimonious VDJ recombination scenarios. In a later analysis, each TCR beta chain was defined by its CDR3 amino acid sequence together with its V-gene family, and reads lacking a unique V-gene family were excluded. In a later analysis, around 600 highly shared, low-generation-probability nucleotide sequences were removed to address suspected cross-contamination and a sequencing artifact. A later analysis calculated a clonal expansion index for each public chain from normalized within-repertoire ranks of inferred template counts. Generation probabilities in a later analysis came from a VDJ recombination model fitted to out-of-frame rearrangements, and those results were checked against IGoR. In a later analysis, hypergeometric tests were used to score TCR-TCR, TCR-HLA and TCR-CMV co-occurrence, with a repertoire-size bias correction applied to TCR pairs. In a later analysis, false discovery rates were estimated by permuting HLA or CMV assignments 20 times. In a later analysis, co-occurring TCRs were grouped using DBSCAN, with TCRdist sequence similarity added in when clustering inside HLA-allele-positive subsets. Co-occurrence clustering excluded repertoires with fewer than 30,000 or more than 120,000 public chains, plus five with anomalous nucleotide sharing. Here the immuneACCESS table is served through TCRdb, limited to in-frame sequences with V and J called. Missing clones are a known gap in these copies; in checked studies unresolved V genes cover under half, and the rest lacks a known reason. V, J and clone size are those of that table, while D and trimming were read from the DNA. The sample profile shows 150,000 or so clones; less than 90% of them were found once. The ten biggest clones cover 1.5% to 2.5% of the sample.

In total, 630 or so healthy bone marrow donors made up the cohort. Cohort members were all nominally healthy when sampled, although unrecorded immune exposures were likely present. The donor tested CMV seronegative and was one of the 352 seronegative cohort members. A peripheral blood sample was collected from each donor, and TCR beta sequencing was performed on peripheral blood mononuclear cells. Genomic DNA extraction from the blood cell samples was performed with the Qiagen DNeasy Blood Extraction Kit. From the cysteine through the phenylalanine, the CDR3 covers 13 amino acids. Here the CDR3 DNA is all that survives: 39 bases in frame from base 1. Deletion took 3 bases off V and 6 bases off J, with a span of 13 bases between the germline ends. CDR1 SGDLS and CDR2 YYNGEE are derived from the germline V gene.

The V gene is TRBV9 and the J gene is TRBJ2-7; there is no confident call for the D gene. The sequenced sample was PBMCs. This TCR derives from a man younger than 35 in good health and CMV-seronegative. The DNA sequence follows: TGTGCCAGCAGCGGCAGCCAGGCGAGCGAGCAGTACTTC. It specifies CASSGSQASEQYF.